The T cell receptor (beta chain) under discussion was sequenced for a study of T cell responses to AZD1222 COVID-19 vaccine. Study-level results: The reported proportion of spike-specific TCRs targeting unmutated variant regions was nearly half. Clonal diversity may have been underestimated, and the donors were mostly white British, with more females than males. No day 14 peak samples; only post-peak repertoires were characterized.

A word on this clone: Its antigen remains unidentified.

The trim removed 5 bases at V and 15 bases at J, leaving 13 bases unmatched. The CDR3 has 13 amino acids. Germline assignment: CDR1 SGHAT and CDR2 FQNNGV. Assay: immunoSEQ multiplex PCR; the TCRdb copy retains only in-frame clones and omits some. The sample has about 180,000 clones, 94% seen once; the top ten hold about 1.5%. The sample consisted of peripheral blood, taken 28 days after the second AZD1222 dose. The chain combines TRBV11-2 with TRBJ2-1; 7 bases are shared with TRBD1. This TCR derives from an adult who received the AZD1222 COVID-19 vaccine. Here the CDR3 DNA reads TGTGCCAGCAGCAGCTTAAAAGTGGGACAGTGGTTCTTC. Protein sequence: CASSSLKVGQWFF.